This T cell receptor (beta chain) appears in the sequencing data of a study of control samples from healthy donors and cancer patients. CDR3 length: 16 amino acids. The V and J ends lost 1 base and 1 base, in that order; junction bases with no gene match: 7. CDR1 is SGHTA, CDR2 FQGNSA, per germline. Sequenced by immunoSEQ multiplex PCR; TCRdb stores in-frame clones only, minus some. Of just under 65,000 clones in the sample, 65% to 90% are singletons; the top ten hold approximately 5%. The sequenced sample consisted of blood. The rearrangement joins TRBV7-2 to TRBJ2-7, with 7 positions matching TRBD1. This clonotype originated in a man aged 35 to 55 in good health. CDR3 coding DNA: TGTGCCAGCAGCTTAGTCGGGACAGTTATTTCCTACGAGCAGTACTTC. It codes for CASSLVGTVISYEQYF.